A single sample is the source of the 8 T cell receptor beta chains below, sequenced in a study of T cell responses to AZD1222 COVID-19 vaccine. TCRdb's copy holds only in-frame clones and misses some; the assay was immunoSEQ multiplex PCR. The sample consists of 150,000 or so clones, 88% of them appearing once. Source: peripheral blood, taken after recovery from COVID-19. The receptors come from an adult who had recovered from COVID-19.

J is TRBJ1-2 and V is TRBV5-1, with 8 nucleotides matching TRBD1. V lost 0 bases to trimming and J lost 0 bases; unmatched junction nucleotides: 4. Germline assignment: CDR1 SGHRS and CDR2 YFSETQ. The CDR3 loop spans 16 amino acids. This CDR3 reads CASSLATGEPNYGYTF. CDR3 DNA: TGCGCCAGCAGCTTGGCGACAGGGGAGCCTAACTATGGCTACACCTTC.

The genes are TRBV10-3 and TRBJ2-5; D gene unclear. The CDR3 runs 15 residues. Germline V lookup: CDR1 ENHRY, CDR2 SYGVKD. Trimming pared 0 bases from V and 9 bases from J, leaving 17 bases between. CDR3 nucleotides: TGTGCCATCAGTGAGTCAGACGCGGAAAGTTGGGCCCAGTACTTC. Its translation: CAISESDAESWAQYF.

The genes are TRBV7-2 and TRBJ2-3; D possibly corresponds to TRBD1 (5 bases). The CDR3 covers 16 residues. Deletions cut 5 bases from V and 2 bases from J, with 17 bases between. Germline V gene data show CDR1 as SGHTA and CDR2 as FQGNSA. The CDR3: CASSVMGAGPTDTQYF. The CDR3, as DNA: TGTGCCAGCAGCGTTATGGGTGCAGGGCCCACAGATACGCAGTATTTT.

The chain uses TRBV20-1 and TRBJ1-2; tentative D call: TRBD1 (5 bases). Germline V gene lookup returns CDR1 DFQATT and CDR2 SNEGSKA (reference sequence). This CDR3 is 11 amino acids long. Trimming removed 6 bases from V and 7 bases from J, with 12 bases in between. The CDR3 bases are TGCAGTGCCTCTATGGGGGGTGGCTACACCTTC. Translated, it gives CSASMGGGYTF.

The rearrangement uses TRBV10-3 and TRBJ1-2; 8 bases are a match to TRBD1. The CDR3 sequence is 13 residues long. The germline CDR1 and CDR2 sequences are ENHRY and SYGVKD. V gave up 8 bases and J gave up 3 bases; unmatched junction bases: 5. DNA for the CDR3: TGTGCCATCGCTCACAGGGGGGACTATGGCTACACCTTC. It encodes CAIAHRGDYGYTF.

The table lists this clone with a few counts. This chain connects TRBV5-1 to TRBJ2-3; D is undetermined. This CDR3 is built from 13 residues. Trimming pared 1 base from V and 4 bases from J, leaving 7 bases between. Germline-derived CDR1 and CDR2 are SGHRS and YFSETQ. The CDR3 sequence is CASSLQVADTQYF. CDR3 nucleotides: TGCGCCAGCAGCTTGCAGGTCGCAGATACGCAGTATTTT.

The rearrangement links TRBV19 to TRBJ2-1; 9 bases align to TRBD2. The V segment lost 7 bases and the J segment 5 bases; nucleotides outside the gene matches: 6. Germline assignment: CDR1 LNHDA and CDR2 SQIVND (reference sequence). This CDR3 has 14 amino acids. This CDR3 is CASMQVAGDNEQFF. CDR3 nucleotides: TGTGCCAGTATGCAGGTAGCGGGAGACAATGAGCAGTTCTTC.

This clone has a single count. The CDR3 coding sequence is TGTGCCAGCAGTGATGGGGGGGTAGATACGCAGTATTTT. Protein sequence: CASSDGGVDTQYF. V gene TRBV6-1 combines with J gene TRBJ2-3, with 7 bases matching TRBD2. The germline CDR1 and CDR2 sequences are MNHNS and SASEGT. V trimming: 3 bases; J trimming: 5 bases; junction bases outside the gene matches: 2. The CDR3 runs 13 residues.